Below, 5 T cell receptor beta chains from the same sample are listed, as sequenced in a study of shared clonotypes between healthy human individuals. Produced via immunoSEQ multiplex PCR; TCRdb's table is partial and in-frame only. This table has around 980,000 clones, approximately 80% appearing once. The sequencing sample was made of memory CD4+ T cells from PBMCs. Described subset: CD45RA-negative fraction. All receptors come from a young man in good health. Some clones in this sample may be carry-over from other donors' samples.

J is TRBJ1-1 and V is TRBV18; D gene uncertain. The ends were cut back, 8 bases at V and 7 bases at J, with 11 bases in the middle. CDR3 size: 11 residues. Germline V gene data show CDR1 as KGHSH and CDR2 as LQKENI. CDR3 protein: CASVTLDEAFF. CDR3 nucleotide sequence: TGTGCCAGCGTGACCCTTGATGAAGCTTTCTTT.

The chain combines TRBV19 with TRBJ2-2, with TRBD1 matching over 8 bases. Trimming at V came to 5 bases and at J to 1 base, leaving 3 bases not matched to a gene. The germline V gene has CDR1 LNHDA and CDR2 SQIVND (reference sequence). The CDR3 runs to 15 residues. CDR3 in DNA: TGTGCCAGTAGTTGGGGACAGGTGAACACCGGGGAGCTGTTTTTT. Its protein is CASSWGQVNTGELFF.

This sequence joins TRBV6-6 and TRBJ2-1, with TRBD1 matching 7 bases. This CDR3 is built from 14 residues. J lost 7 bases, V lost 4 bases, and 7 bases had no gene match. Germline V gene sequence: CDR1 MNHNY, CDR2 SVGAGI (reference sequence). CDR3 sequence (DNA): TGTGCCAGCAGTTCTCGGGACAGACTTAATGAGCAGTTCTTC. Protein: CASSSRDRLNEQFF.

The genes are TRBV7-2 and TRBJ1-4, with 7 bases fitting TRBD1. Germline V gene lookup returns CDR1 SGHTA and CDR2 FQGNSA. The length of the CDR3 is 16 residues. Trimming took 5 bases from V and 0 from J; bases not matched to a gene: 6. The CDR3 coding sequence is TGTGCCAGCAGCAGACAGGGTCGGGCAACTAATGAAAAACTGTTTTTT. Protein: CASSRQGRATNEKLFF. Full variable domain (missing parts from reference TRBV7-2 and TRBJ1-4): GAGVSQSPSNKVTEKGKDVELRCDPISGHTALYWYRQSLGQGLEFLIYFQGNSAPDKSGLPSDRFSAERTGGSVSTLTIQRTQQEDSAVYLCASSRQGRATNEKLFFGSGTQLSVL.

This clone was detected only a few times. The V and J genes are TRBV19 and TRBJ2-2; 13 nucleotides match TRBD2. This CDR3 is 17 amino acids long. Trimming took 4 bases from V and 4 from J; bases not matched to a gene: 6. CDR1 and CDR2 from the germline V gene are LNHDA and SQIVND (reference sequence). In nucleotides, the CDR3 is TGTGCCAGTAGTACCTCAACTAGCGGGAGGGCCACCGGGGAGCTGTTTTTT. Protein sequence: CASSTSTSGRATGELFF. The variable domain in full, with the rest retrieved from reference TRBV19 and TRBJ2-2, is DGGITQSPKYLFRKEGQNVTLSCEQNLNHDAMYWYRQDPGQGLRLIYYSQIVNDFQKGDIAEGYSVSREKKESFPLTVTSAQKNPTAFYLCASSTSTSGRATGELFFGEGSRLTVL.